The 22 T cell receptor beta chains reported below all come from one sample, sequenced in a study of CD8 T cells in ankylosing spondylitis. TCRdb fed the 5' RACE reads into MiXCR, producing one record per CDR3 protein. Among around 180,000 distinct CDR3 sequences, about 20% were seen once, and the ten largest hold around 4.5%. Sequencing was done on a sample of blood, either unsorted or a sorted T cell fraction (not recorded which). These receptors were collected from a male donor aged 10-35 years with ankylosing spondylitis or in good health (not recorded which).

CDR3: CASSGTSGRLGETQYF. The CDR3 nucleotides read TGCGCCAGCAGCGGGACTAGCGGGAGGTTAGGAGAGACCCAGTACTTC. V and J are TRBV10-2 and TRBJ2-5, with TRBD2 matching 15 bases. Germline V lookup: CDR1 WSHSY, CDR2 SAAADI. V lost 6 bases to trimming and J lost 4 bases; unmatched junction nucleotides: 6. This CDR3 contains 16 residues.

V is TRBV19 and J is TRBJ1-1, with D tentatively TRBD1 (5 bases). Germline-derived CDR1 and CDR2 are LNHDA and SQIVND (reference sequence). V was pared by 11 bases and J by 4 bases, with 17 bases between. This CDR3 spans 13 amino acids. CDR3 nucleotides: TGTGCCGTAAGAATGACCGGGGCCACTGAAGCTTTCTTT. It codes for CAVRMTGATEAFF.

The table lists this clonotype with many counts. The chain carries TRBV4-1 and TRBJ1-2; D uncertain. This CDR3 region has 14 residues. CDR1 MGHRA and CDR2 YSYEKL come from the germline V gene. V was trimmed by 6 bases and J by 1 base, leaving 12 bases between them. This CDR3 is CASRPGRSNYGYTF. The CDR3 DNA follows: TGCGCCAGCAGGCCCGGTCGAAGTAACTATGGCTACACCTTC.

Ten or more counts support this clonotype. The chain combines TRBV29-1 with TRBJ2-7; no reliable D call. V shed 7 bases and J shed 6 bases, with 19 bases lying between them. The CDR3 is 13 residues long. Germline CDR1 is SQVTM and CDR2 is ANQGSEA. CDR3 nucleotide sequence: TGCAGCGCCGCGGTACAGTCTTCTATCGAGCAGTACTTC. Amino acid sequence: CSAAVQSSIEQYF.

The genes are TRBV24-1 and TRBJ2-3; 10 bases match TRBD1. This CDR3 has 17 residues. V gave up 2 bases and J gave up 5 bases; unmatched junction bases: 9. Germline V gene lookup returns CDR1 KGHDR and CDR2 SFDVKD. The chain's CDR3 is CATSDSLDRGRVDTQYF. The CDR3 region has the DNA TGTGCCACCAGTGATTCCCTCGACAGGGGGCGAGTAGATACGCAGTATTTT.

This clonotype was found many times. The DNA of the CDR3 is TGTGCCAGCAGCTCAAGGGGGGGAAGCGAGCAGTACGTC. Encoded protein: CASSSRGGSEQYV. V and J are TRBV21-1 and TRBJ2-7; TRBD1 reflects the table's D call only, with no check against the DNA. TRBV21-1 is listed as a pseudogene. This CDR3 region has 13 residues.

There are many counts of this clonotype. The chain combines TRBV5-1 with TRBJ2-1; 9 bases align to TRBD1. Losses at the gene ends were 5 bases for V and 7 bases for J; bases not matched to a gene: 10. The germline V gene has CDR1 SGHRS and CDR2 YFSETQ. The CDR3 has 15 amino acids. The CDR3 region is CASSLMGQGKNEQFF. In nucleotides, the CDR3 is TGCGCCAGCAGTTTAATGGGACAGGGCAAGAATGAGCAGTTCTTC. Variable domain in full (rest from reference TRBV5-1 and TRBJ2-1): KAGVTQTPRYLIKTRGQQVTLSCSPISGHRSVSWYQQTPGQGLQFLFEYFSETQRNKGNFPGRFSGRQFSNSRSEMNVSTLELGDSALYLCASSLMGQGKNEQFFGPGTRLTVL.

This chain uses TRBV5-4 with TRBJ2-2; D is possibly TRBD2 (5 bases). Germline CDR1 is SGHNT and CDR2 is YYREEE (reference sequence). CDR3 length: 15 residues. The V and J ends lost 4 bases and 4 bases respectively, with 14 bases between them. CDR3 residues: CASSPQTAGTGELFF. CDR3 nucleotide sequence: TGTGCCAGCAGCCCTCAGACCGCGGGCACCGGGGAGCTGTTTTTT. Filled out from reference TRBV5-4 and TRBJ2-2, the complete variable domain reads ETGVTQSPTHLIKTRGQQVTLRCSSQSGHNTVSWYQQALGQGPQFIFQYYREEENGRGNFPPRFSGLQFPNYSSELNVNALELDDSALYLCASSPQTAGTGELFFGEGSRLTVL.

This clonotype was seen repeatedly, ten times or more. The chain joins TRBV20-1 to TRBJ2-3, with a weak D call TRBD1 (6 bases). The V end was cut by 2 bases, the J end by 0 bases, with 15 bases between. The germline V gene has CDR1 DFQATT and CDR2 SNEGSKA (reference sequence). This CDR3 spans 16 amino acids. The CDR3 DNA reads TGCAGTGCTAGACCTACCGCCAGGGGAAGCACAGATACGCAGTATTTT. Residues: CSARPTARGSTDTQYF.

The sample holds many counts of this clonotype. V gene TRBV12-3 or TRBV12-4 combines with J gene TRBJ2-2; D is possibly TRBD1 or TRBD2 (5 bases each). The ends were cut back, 4 bases at V and 1 base at J, with 16 bases in the middle. This CDR3 region has 17 residues. CDR3 nucleotides: TGTGCCAGCAGTTCTAGGGACCGACCACAGAACACCGGGGAGCTGTTTTTT. Its translation is CASSSRDRPQNTGELFF.

This clonotype was recorded at least ten times. The chain is built from TRBV3-1 and TRBJ2-1, with 8 bases aligning to TRBD2. Germline lookup yields CDR1 LGHDT and CDR2 YNNKEL (reference sequence). J gave up 4 bases and V 3 bases, and 2 bases lay outside the gene matches. CDR3 length: 14 amino acids. CDR3 bases: TGTGCCAGCAGCCAGGGACTAGAATACAATGAGCAGTTCTTC. This translates into CASSQGLEYNEQFF.

There are many counts of this clonotype. This chain uses TRBV3-1 with TRBJ1-2, with D possibly matching TRBD1 (5 bases). The CDR3 spans 13 residues. In germline, CDR1 is LGHDT, CDR2 YNNKEL (reference sequence). V lost 4 bases and J lost 1, with 7 bases in between. The CDR3 DNA reads as TGTGCCAGCAGCCGTAGGGGTAACTATGGCTACACCTTC. Residues: CASSRRGNYGYTF.

This clonotype was observed many times. V usage is TRBV24-1 and J usage is TRBJ2-5, with D maybe TRBD2 (5 bases). The germline gives CDR1 KGHDR, CDR2 SFDVKD. V shed 4 bases and J shed 5 bases, with 25 bases lying between them. The CDR3 loop spans 18 amino acids. The CDR3 spells CATSDGFLGASFEETQYF. The CDR3 region has the DNA TGTGCCACCAGTGACGGCTTTCTGGGAGCCTCGTTTGAGGAGACCCAGTACTTC.

V usage is TRBV7-6 and J usage is TRBJ2-2; D unresolved. The CDR3 extends over 17 amino acids. CDR1 and CDR2 (germline): SGHVS, FNYEAQ. The ends were cut back, 3 bases at V and 8 bases at J, with 22 bases in the middle. The CDR3 sequence is CASSFIPSVSSAGELFF. For the CDR3, the DNA is TGTGCCAGCAGCTTTATACCCAGCGTGAGTTCGGCGGGGGAGCTGTTTTTT. The full variable domain, rest sourced from reference TRBV7-6 and TRBJ2-2, is GAGVSQSPRYKVTKRGQDVALRCDPISGHVSLYWYRQALGQGPEFLTYFNYEAQQDKSGLPNDRFSAERPEGSISTLTIQRTEQRDSAMYRCASSFIPSVSSAGELFFGEGSRLTVL.

This clonotype was detected ten times or more. This sequence joins TRBV10-1 and TRBJ2-7; TRBD1 matches at 8 bases. The CDR3 is 15 amino acids. The J segment lost 2 bases and the V segment lost 7 bases, leaving 10 bases of the junction unmatched. Germline lookup yields CDR1 WNHNN and CDR2 SYGVQD (reference sequence). The CDR3 sequence: CASTDPTGVTYEQYV. The CDR3 bases are TGCGCCAGCACTGACCCGACAGGGGTTACCTACGAGCAGTACGTC.

V is TRBV20-1 and J is TRBJ1-2; TRBD1 matches 7 bases. This CDR3 comprises 13 residues. Germline V lookup: CDR1 DFQATT, CDR2 SNEGSKA (reference sequence). V lost 3 bases and J lost 2; bases outside the gene matches: 3. In nucleotides, the CDR3 is TGCAGTGCTAGTACAGGGGTCAACTATGGCTACACCTTC. Its translation: CSASTGVNYGYTF.

This clonotype was observed once. J is TRBJ2-1 and V is TRBV3-1; 12 bases match TRBD2. V was pared by 0 bases and J by 4 bases, with 4 bases of the junction left unmatched. CDR1 is LGHDT and CDR2 is YNNKEL in the germline V gene (reference sequence). CDR3 length equals 17 residues. CDR3 region: CASSQETGLAGYNEQFF. CDR3 DNA: TGTGCCAGCAGCCAAGAGACTGGACTAGCGGGGTACAATGAGCAGTTCTTC.

This clonotype showed up many times. V gene TRBV7-6 combines with J gene TRBJ2-2; 9 nucleotides match TRBD1. The V segment lost 4 bases and the J segment 5 bases; nucleotides outside the gene matches: 5. The germline CDR1 and CDR2 sequences are SGHVS and FNYEAQ. This CDR3 comprises 15 residues. CDR3 protein: CASSSGQGRTGELFF. Written as DNA, the CDR3 is TGTGCCAGCAGCTCGGGACAGGGCAGAACCGGGGAGCTGTTTTTT.

The chain employs TRBV20-1 and TRBJ2-7; TRBD2 matches 13 bases. V was pared by 0 bases and J by 2 bases, with 1 base of the junction left unmatched. The CDR3 is 15 residues long. The germline CDR1 and CDR2 sequences are DFQATT and SNEGSKA (reference sequence). CDR3 DNA sequence: TGCAGTGCTAGAGAACTAGCGGGGGGGACCTACGAGCAGTACTTC. This encodes CSARELAGGTYEQYF.

In this sample, this clonotype turned up many times. This rearrangement joins TRBV11-2 to TRBJ2-7; tentative D call: TRBD2 (6 bases). Germline V CDR1 and CDR2: SGHAT, FQNNGV. The V end was cut by 5 bases, the J end by 3 bases, with 11 bases between. The CDR3 covers 13 residues. The CDR3 loop reads CASSITGDYEQYV. DNA for the CDR3: TGTGCCAGCAGCATCACGGGAGACTACGAGCAGTACGTC.

This clonotype was observed many times. The chain joins TRBV19 to TRBJ2-5, with D unresolved. The CDR3 consists of 14 residues. Germline CDR1 is LNHDA and CDR2 is SQIVND (reference sequence). Trimming shortened V by 3 bases and J by 2 bases, and 10 bases separated the two germline ends. The CDR3 here is CASSMAGLQETQYF. The DNA of the CDR3 is TGTGCCAGTAGTATGGCAGGATTGCAAGAGACCCAGTACTTC.

To note about this clonotype: This may be a read error: a much more frequent sequence differs by one nucleotide. Lacking the conserved final phenylalanine or tryptophan, this CDR3 likely reflects a read error. The chain has TRBV7-9 and TRBJ2-4; possibly TRBD1 for D (7 bases). Trimming left V 5 bases short and J 2 bases short, with 16 bases between. The CDR3 has 16 amino acids. Per the germline V gene, CDR1 is SEHNR and CDR2 is FQNEAQ (reference sequence). This CDR3 reads CASSKTGTDTKNIQYC. The CDR3 DNA reads TGTGCCAGCAGCAAGACAGGGACTGATACCAAAAACATTCAGTACTGC.